One and the same sample provided the 10 T cell receptor beta chains below, sequenced in a study of OX40 agonist ivuxolimab in advanced cancers. The repertoire was sequenced with immunoSEQ multiplex PCR; TCRdb's copy has only in-frame clones and lacks some. The sample records 60,000 to 85,000 clones, about 88% being singletons. The specimen comprised CD4+ or CD8+ T cells sorted from blood, sampled in a trial of the OX40 agonist ivuxolimab. The receptors were sampled from an adult with an advanced solid tumor such as melanoma, head and neck, liver or kidney cancer.

This clone has just a few counts. The chain uses TRBV7-2 and TRBJ2-3; possible D gene TRBD2, 6 bases. The length of the CDR3 is 15 residues. The V end was cut by 6 bases, the J end by 0 bases, with 13 bases between. In germline, CDR1 is SGHTA, CDR2 FQGNSA. The CDR3 region has the DNA TGTGCCAGCAGACTAGGGAGGCAGAGCACAGATACGCAGTATTTT. Its translation: CASRLGRQSTDTQYF.

The rearrangement uses TRBV5-5 and TRBJ2-7, with 7 positions matching TRBD2. Germline V lookup: CDR1 SGHKS, CDR2 YYEKEE (reference sequence). V lost 2 bases, J lost 1 base, and 3 bases stayed unmatched. The CDR3 is 14 amino acids. The CDR3 protein is CASSFAGESYEQYF. The DNA of the CDR3 is TGTGCCAGCAGCTTCGCGGGAGAATCCTACGAGCAGTACTTC.

J is TRBJ2-3 and V is TRBV6-5; possible D gene TRBD2, 6 bases. V lost 2 bases to trimming and J lost 9 bases, with 18 bases between them. CDR3 length equals 15 residues. Germline assignment: CDR1 MNHEY and CDR2 SVGAGI. The CDR3 protein is CASSYRDGTRGTQYF. CDR3 DNA sequence: TGTGCCAGCAGTTACCGCGACGGGACTCGAGGAACGCAGTATTTT.

The rearrangement joins TRBV28 to TRBJ1-5, with D unresolved. CDR3 size: 13 residues. Germline V lookup: CDR1 MDHEN, CDR2 SYDVKM. V was clipped by 4 bases and J by 0 bases, with 4 bases between them. The CDR3, as DNA: TGTGCCAGCAGTTACAGTAGCAATCAGCCCCAGCATTTT. Translated: CASSYSSNQPQHF.

The chain carries TRBV29-1 and TRBJ1-4; D ambiguous. The germline V gene encodes CDR1 SQVTM and CDR2 ANQGSEA. Trimming took off 3 bases at V and 6 bases at J, with 14 bases between the two ends. This CDR3 is 14 amino acids long. CDR3 DNA: TGCAGCGTTGAGGCGTGGGCCTCGGATGAAAAACTGTTTTTT. Translated: CSVEAWASDEKLFF.

V and J are TRBV21-1 and TRBJ2-1; TRBD2, the table's D call, was not compared with the DNA. TRBV21-1 is flagged as a pseudogene. This CDR3 comprises 18 residues. CDR3 nucleotide sequence: TGTGCCAGCAGCCCGGGGACTAGCGGGAGTAGCTCCTACAATGAGCAGTTCTTC. Protein sequence: CASSPGTSGSSSYNEQFF.

This sequence joins TRBV7-9 and TRBJ2-7, with TRBD2 identical over 7 bases. There are 14 residues in the CDR3. The V gene end was trimmed by 5 bases and the J gene end by 6 bases; junction bases not matched to a gene: 10. Germline CDR1 is SEHNR and CDR2 is FQNEAQ (reference sequence). The CDR3 DNA sequence: TGTGCCAGCAGCCCAAGCGGACTAGTTTCCGAGCAGTACTTC. Its translation is CASSPSGLVSEQYF.

V is TRBV30 and J is TRBJ2-5; maybe TRBD2 (6 bases). Per the germline V gene, CDR1 is GTSNPN and CDR2 is SVGIG (reference sequence). The CDR3 contains 13 residues. For the CDR3, the DNA is TGTGCTCTCTCAAGCGGGTTCCAAGAGACCCAGTACTTC. Translating gives CALSSGFQETQYF.

V usage is TRBV18 and J usage is TRBJ2-2, with 11 bases that match TRBD2. V lost 3 bases and J lost 1; bases outside the gene matches: 1. Germline-derived CDR1 and CDR2 are KGHSH and LQKENI. The CDR3 spans 16 residues. CDR3 nucleotide sequence: TGTGCCAGCTCACCGGGGACTAGCGGGAACACCGGGGAGCTGTTTTTT. It is translated as CASSPGTSGNTGELFF. Full variable domain (outside the CDR3, taken from reference TRBV18 and TRBJ2-2): NAGVMQNPRHLVRRRGQEARLRCSPMKGHSHVYWYRQLPEEGLKFMVYLQKENIIDESGMPKERFSAEFPKEGPSILRIQQVVRGDSAAYFCASSPGTSGNTGELFFGEGSRLTVL.

The chain employs TRBV19 and TRBJ2-3; TRBD2 aligns across 8 bases. Germline-derived CDR1 and CDR2 are LNHDA and SQIVND (reference sequence). J was trimmed by 3 bases and V by 3 bases; bases with no gene match: 5. CDR3 length: 15 amino acids. The chain's CDR3 is CASSMPAGGTDTQYF. In DNA, the CDR3 is TGTGCCAGTAGTATGCCGGCGGGAGGTACAGATACGCAGTATTTT. The full variable domain, its missing parts supplied by reference TRBV19 and TRBJ2-3, is DGGITQSPKYLFRKEGQNVTLSCEQNLNHDAMYWYRQDPGQGLRLIYYSQIVNDFQKGDIAEGYSVSREKKESFPLTVTSAQKNPTAFYLCASSMPAGGTDTQYFGPGTRLTVL.